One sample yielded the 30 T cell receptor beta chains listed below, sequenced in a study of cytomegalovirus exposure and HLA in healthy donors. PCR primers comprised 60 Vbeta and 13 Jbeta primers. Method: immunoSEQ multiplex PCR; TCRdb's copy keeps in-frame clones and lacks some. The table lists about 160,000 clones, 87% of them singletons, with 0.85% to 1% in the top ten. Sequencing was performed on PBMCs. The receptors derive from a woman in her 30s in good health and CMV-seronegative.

As DNA, the CDR3 is TGTGCCAGCAGCTTACATGCGGGCAATAGCAATCAGCCCCAGCATTTT. This encodes CASSLHAGNSNQPQHF. V usage is TRBV7-2 and J usage is TRBJ1-5, with D hard to call. The CDR3 spans 16 residues. Per germline, CDR1 SGHTA and CDR2 FQGNSA. Trimming pared 2 bases from V and 0 bases from J, leaving 11 bases between.

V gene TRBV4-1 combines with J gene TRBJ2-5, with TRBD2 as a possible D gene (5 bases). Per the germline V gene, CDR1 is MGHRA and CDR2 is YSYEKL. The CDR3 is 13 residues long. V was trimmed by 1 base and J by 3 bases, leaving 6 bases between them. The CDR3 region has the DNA TGCGCCAGCAGCCAAGCCGGGGAAGAGACCCAGTACTTC. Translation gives CASSQAGEETQYF.

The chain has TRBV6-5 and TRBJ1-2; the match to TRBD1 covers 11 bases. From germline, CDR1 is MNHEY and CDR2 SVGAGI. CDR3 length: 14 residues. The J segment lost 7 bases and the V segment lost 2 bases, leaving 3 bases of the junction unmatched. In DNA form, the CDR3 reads TGTGCCAGCAGTTACCTGGGACAGGGGGGTGGCTACACCTTC. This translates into CASSYLGQGGGYTF.

The CDR3 loop is CASGRGPTSLNYEQYF. CDR3 in DNA: TGCGCCAGCGGCAGAGGGCCGACCAGCTTGAACTACGAGCAGTACTTC. The chain combines TRBV5-1 with TRBJ2-7, with D possibly matching TRBD2 (5 bases). Germline-derived CDR1 and CDR2 are SGHRS and YFSETQ. The CDR3 runs 16 residues. Between the trimmed V and J ends, which lost 7 bases and 3 bases, there was a span of 23 bases.

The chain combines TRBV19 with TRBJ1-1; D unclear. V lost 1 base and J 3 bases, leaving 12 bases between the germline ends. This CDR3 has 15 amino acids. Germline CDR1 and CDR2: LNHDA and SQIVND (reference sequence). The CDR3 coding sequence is TGTGCCAGTAGTATAGGGGCGCCCCTGGACACTGAAGCTTTCTTT. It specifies CASSIGAPLDTEAFF.

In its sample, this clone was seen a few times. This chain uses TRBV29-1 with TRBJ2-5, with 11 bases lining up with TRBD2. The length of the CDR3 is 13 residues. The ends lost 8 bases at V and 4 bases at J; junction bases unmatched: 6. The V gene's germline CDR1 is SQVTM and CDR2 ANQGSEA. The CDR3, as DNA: TGCAGCTTTAGCGGGGGGGCGTCAGAGACCCAGTACTTC. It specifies CSFSGGASETQYF.

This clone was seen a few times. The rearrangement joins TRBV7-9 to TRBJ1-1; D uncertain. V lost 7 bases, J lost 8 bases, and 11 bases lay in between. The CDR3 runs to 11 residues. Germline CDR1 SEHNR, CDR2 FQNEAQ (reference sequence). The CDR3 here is CASIGSREAFF. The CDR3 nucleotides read TGTGCCAGCATCGGGAGTCGCGAAGCTTTCTTT. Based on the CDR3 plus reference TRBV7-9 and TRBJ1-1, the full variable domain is DTGVSQNPRHKITKRGQNVTFRCDPISEHNRLYWYRQTLGQGPEFLTYFQNEAQLEKSRLLSDRFSAERPKGSFSTLEIQRTEQGDSAMYLCASIGSREAFFGQGTRLTVV.

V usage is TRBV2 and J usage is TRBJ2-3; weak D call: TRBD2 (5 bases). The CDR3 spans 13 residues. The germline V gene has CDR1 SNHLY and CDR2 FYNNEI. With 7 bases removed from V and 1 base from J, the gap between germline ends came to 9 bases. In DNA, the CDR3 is TGTGCCAGCACCGGACTGCGCACAGATACGCAGTATTTT. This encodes CASTGLRTDTQYF.

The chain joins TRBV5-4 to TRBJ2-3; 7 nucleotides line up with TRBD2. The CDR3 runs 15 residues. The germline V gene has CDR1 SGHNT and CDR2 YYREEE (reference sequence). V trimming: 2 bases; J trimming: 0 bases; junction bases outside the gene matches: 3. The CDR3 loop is CASSFGGSSTDTQYF. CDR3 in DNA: TGTGCCAGCAGCTTCGGCGGGAGTAGCACAGATACGCAGTATTTT. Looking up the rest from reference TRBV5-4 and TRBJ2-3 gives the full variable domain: ETGVTQSPTHLIKTRGQQVTLRCSSQSGHNTVSWYQQALGQGPQFIFQYYREEENGRGNFPPRFSGLQFPNYSSELNVNALELDDSALYLCASSFGGSSTDTQYFGPGTRLTVL.

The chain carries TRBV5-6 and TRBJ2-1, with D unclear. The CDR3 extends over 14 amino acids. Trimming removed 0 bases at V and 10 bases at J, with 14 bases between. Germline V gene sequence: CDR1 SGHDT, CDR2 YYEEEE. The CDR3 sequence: CASSLVHRSGEQFF. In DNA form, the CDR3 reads TGTGCCAGCAGCTTGGTTCACAGATCTGGCGAGCAGTTCTTC.

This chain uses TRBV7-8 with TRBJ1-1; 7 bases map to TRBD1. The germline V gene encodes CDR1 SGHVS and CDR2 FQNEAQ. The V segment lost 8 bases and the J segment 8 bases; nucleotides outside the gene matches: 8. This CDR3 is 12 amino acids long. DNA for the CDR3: TGTGCCAGCCGAGGGGACAGCACGGAAGCTTTCTTT. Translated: CASRGDSTEAFF.

The CDR3 protein is CASSQATQGIEYEQYF. The CDR3 nucleotides read TGCGCCAGCAGCCAAGCTACCCAGGGGATTGAGTACGAGCAGTACTTC. The chain combines TRBV4-1 with TRBJ2-7, with a weak D call TRBD1 (6 bases). The CDR3 is made up of 16 amino acids. Germline V gene sequence: CDR1 MGHRA, CDR2 YSYEKL. The V end was cut by 1 base, the J end by 4 bases, with 17 bases between.

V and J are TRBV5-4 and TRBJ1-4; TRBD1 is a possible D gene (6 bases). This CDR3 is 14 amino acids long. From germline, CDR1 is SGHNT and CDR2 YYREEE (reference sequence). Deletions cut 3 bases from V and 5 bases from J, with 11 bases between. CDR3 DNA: TGTGCCAGCAGCTCCGGGGGGCGGAATGAAAAACTGTTTTTT. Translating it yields CASSSGGRNEKLFF.

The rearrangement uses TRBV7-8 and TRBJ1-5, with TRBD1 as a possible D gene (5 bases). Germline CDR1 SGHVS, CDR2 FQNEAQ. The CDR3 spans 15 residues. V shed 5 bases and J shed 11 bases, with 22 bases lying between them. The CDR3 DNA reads TGTGCCAGCAGCCAGGCCGAACACCCAGGGTCGACCCAGCATTTT. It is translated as CASSQAEHPGSTQHF.

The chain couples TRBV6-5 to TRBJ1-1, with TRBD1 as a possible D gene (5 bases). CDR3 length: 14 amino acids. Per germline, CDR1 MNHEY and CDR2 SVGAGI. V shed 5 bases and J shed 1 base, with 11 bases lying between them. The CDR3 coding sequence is TGTGCCAGCAGTAGAACAGGTTCGAACACTGAAGCTTTCTTT. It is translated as CASSRTGSNTEAFF.

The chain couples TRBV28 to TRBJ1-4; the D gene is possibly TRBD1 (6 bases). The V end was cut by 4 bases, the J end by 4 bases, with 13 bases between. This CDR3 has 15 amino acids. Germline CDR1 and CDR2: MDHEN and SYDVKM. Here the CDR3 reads CASSSPRGNNEKLFF. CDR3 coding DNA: TGTGCCAGCAGTTCTCCCAGGGGAAATAATGAAAAACTGTTTTTT.

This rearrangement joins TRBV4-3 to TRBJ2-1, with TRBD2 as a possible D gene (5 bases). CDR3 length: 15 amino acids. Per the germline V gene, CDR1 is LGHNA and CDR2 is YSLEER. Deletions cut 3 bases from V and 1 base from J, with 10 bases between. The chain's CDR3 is CASSHLGESYNEQFF. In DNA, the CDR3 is TGCGCCAGCAGCCACCTCGGGGAGTCCTACAATGAGCAGTTCTTC.

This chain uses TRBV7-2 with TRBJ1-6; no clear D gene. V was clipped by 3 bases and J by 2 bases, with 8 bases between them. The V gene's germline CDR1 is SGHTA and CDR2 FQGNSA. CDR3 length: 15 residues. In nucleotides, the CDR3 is TGTGCCAGCAGCTTGGCGGAGACCTATAATTCACCCCTCCACTTT. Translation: CASSLAETYNSPLHF.

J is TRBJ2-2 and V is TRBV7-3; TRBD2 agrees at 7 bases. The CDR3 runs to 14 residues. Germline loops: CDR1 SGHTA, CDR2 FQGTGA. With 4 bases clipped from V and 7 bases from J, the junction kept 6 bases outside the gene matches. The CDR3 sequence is CASSSHWTSGELFF. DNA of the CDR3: TGTGCCAGCAGCTCTCACTGGACTAGCGGGGAGCTGTTTTTT.

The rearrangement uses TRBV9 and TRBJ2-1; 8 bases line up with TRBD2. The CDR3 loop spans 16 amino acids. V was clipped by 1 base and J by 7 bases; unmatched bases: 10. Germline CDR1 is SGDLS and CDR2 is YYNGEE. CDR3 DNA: TGTGCCAGCAGCGTAAGTCCGGGAGGGCCGGGTAATGAGCAGTTCTTC. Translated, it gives CASSVSPGGPGNEQFF.

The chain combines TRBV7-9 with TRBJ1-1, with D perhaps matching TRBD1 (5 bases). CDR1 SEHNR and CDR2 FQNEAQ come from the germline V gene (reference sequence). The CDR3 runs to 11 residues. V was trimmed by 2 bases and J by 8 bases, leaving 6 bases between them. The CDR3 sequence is CASSLQGEAFF. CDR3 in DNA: TGTGCCAGCAGCTTACAGGGAGAAGCTTTCTTT. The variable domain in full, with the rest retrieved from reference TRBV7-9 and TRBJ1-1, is DTGVSQNPRHKITKRGQNVTFRCDPISEHNRLYWYRQTLGQGPEFLTYFQNEAQLEKSRLLSDRFSAERPKGSFSTLEIQRTEQGDSAMYLCASSLQGEAFFGQGTRLTVV.

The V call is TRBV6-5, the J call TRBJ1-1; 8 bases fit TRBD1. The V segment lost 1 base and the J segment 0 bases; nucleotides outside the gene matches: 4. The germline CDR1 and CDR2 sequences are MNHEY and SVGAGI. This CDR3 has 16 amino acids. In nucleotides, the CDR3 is TGTGCCAGCAGTTACTTATGGACAGGGATGAACACTGAAGCTTTCTTT. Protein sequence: CASSYLWTGMNTEAFF.

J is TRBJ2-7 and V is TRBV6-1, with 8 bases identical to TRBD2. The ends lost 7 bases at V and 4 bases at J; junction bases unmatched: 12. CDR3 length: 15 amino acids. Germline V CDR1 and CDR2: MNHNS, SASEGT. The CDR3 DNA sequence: TGTGCCAGCAACCCGGGAGGGCTAGGTGCGTACGAGCAGTACTTC. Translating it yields CASNPGGLGAYEQYF.

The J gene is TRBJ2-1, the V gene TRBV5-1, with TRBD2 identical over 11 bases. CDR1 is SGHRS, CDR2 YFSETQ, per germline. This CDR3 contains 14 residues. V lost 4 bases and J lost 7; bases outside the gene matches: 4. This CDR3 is CASSPVAGGNEQFF. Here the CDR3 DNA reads TGCGCCAGCAGCCCAGTAGCGGGGGGGAATGAGCAGTTCTTC.

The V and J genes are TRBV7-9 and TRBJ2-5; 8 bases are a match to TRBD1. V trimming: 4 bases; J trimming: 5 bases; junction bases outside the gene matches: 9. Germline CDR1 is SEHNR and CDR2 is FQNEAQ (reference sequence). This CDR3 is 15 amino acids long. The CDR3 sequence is CASSYRQGRRETQYF. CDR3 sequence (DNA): TGTGCCAGCAGCTACCGACAGGGGAGGAGGGAGACCCAGTACTTC.

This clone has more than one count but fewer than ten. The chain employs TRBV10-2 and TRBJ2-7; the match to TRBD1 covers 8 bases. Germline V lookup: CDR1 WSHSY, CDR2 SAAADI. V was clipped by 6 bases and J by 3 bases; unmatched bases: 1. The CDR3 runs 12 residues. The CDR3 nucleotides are TGCGCCAGCAGCACAGGGGGCTACGAGCAGTACTTC. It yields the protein CASSTGGYEQYF.

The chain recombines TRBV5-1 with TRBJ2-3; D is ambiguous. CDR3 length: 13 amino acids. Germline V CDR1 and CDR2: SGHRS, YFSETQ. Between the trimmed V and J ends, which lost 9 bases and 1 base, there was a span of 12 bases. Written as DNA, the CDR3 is TGCGCCACCACGGTAGATGGCACAGATACGCAGTATTTT. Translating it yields CATTVDGTDTQYF.

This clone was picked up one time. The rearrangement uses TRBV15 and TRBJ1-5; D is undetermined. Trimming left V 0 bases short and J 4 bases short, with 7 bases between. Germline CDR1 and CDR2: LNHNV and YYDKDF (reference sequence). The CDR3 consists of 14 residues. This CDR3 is CATSRDWPNQPQHF. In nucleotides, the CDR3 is TGTGCCACCAGCAGAGATTGGCCGAATCAGCCCCAGCATTTT.

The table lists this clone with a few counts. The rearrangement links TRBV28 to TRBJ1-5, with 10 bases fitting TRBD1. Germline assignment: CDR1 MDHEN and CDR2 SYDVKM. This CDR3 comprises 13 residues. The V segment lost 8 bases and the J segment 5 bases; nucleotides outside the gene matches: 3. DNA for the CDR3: TGTGCCAGCGCCGGACAGGGGGATCAGCCCCAGCATTTT. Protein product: CASAGQGDQPQHF. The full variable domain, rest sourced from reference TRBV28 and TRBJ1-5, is DVKVTQSSRYLVKRTGEKVFLECVQDMDHENMFWYRQDPGLGLRLIYFSYDVKMKEKGDIPEGYSVSREKKERFSLILESASTNQTSMYLCASAGQGDQPQHFGDGTRLSIL.

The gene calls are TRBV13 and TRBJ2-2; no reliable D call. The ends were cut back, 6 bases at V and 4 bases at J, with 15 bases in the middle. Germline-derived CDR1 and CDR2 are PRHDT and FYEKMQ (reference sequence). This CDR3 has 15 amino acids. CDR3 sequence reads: CASSTYRLVTGELFF. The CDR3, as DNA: TGTGCCAGCAGTACGTACCGACTCGTCACCGGGGAGCTGTTTTTT.